A selection of T cell receptor beta chains follows, all from one sample in a study of shared clonotypes between healthy human individuals. The repertoire was sequenced with immunoSEQ multiplex PCR; TCRdb's copy has only in-frame clones and lacks some. In the table there are roughly 700,000 clones, 90% of which are singletons. What was sequenced was memory CD8+ T cells from PBMCs. Every receptor here comes from a young man in good health. Some clones in this sample may be carry-over from other donors' samples. CDR3s include the opening cysteine and the closing phenylalanine or tryptophan. Each record gives: D gene, V gene, J gene, clone size, CDR3 DNA, CDR3 protein. D genes are given only for firm matches. A row's size may be missing; if present it is once, few, many or a size class.

NA	TRBV6-6	TRBJ2-5	once	TGTGCCAGCAGTTACTCGGGTGGCATGGGGGAGACCCAGTACTTC	CASSYSGGMGETQYF
NA	TRBV5-4	TRBJ2-5	NA	TGTGCCAGCAGCTTAAAGAGGGTCCAAGAGACCCAGTACTTC	CASSLKRVQETQYF
NA	TRBV9	TRBJ2-6	NA	TGTGCCAGCAGCGCCCCCTCTGGGGCCAACGTCCTGACTTTC	CASSAPSGANVLTF
NA	TRBV27	TRBJ1-5	NA	TGTGCCAGCAGTTTTGGGGCAGATAATCAGCCCCAGCATTTT	CASSFGADNQPQHF
TRBD2	TRBV28	TRBJ2-2	NA	TGTGCCAGCAGTAGGGGACTAGGGGTAGAGATCGGGGAGCTGTTTTTT	CASSRGLGVEIGELFF
TRBD1	TRBV6-5	TRBJ2-1	NA	TGTGCCAGCAGTTACTCGATGGGACAGGGGGCGAATGAGCAGTTCTTC	CASSYSMGQGANEQFF
NA	TRBV6-5	TRBJ2-1	NA	TGTGCCAGCAGTTACTCAGGGGTGAGTCGTCTCAATGAGCAGTTCTTC	CASSYSGVSRLNEQFF
NA	TRBV2	TRBJ2-3	NA	TGTGCCAGCCGAAGAAGCGGCCGCACAGATACGCAGTATTTT	CASRRSGRTDTQYF
NA	TRBV19	TRBJ1-5	NA	TGTGCCAGTTGGGACGGCAAATTCGCTCAGCCCCAGCATTTT	CASWDGKFAQPQHF
TRBD1	TRBV27	TRBJ1-1	once	TGTGCCAGCAGTTTCAGACAGGGTGTACTTACTGAAGCTTTCTTT	CASSFRQGVLTEAFF
TRBD2	TRBV29-1	TRBJ2-5	NA	TGCAGCGGCGGGGGGATGCAAGAGACCCAGTACTTC	CSGGGMQETQYF
TRBD2	TRBV2	TRBJ2-3	NA	TGTGCCAGCAGTGAATTCTCACTAGCGGGAGCAGATACGCAGTATTTT	CASSEFSLAGADTQYF
NA	TRBV19	TRBJ2-5	NA	TGTGCCAGTAGTATCCCATCCCCGCGGTGGGAGACCCAGTACTTC	CASSIPSPRWETQYF
TRBD2	TRBV25-1	TRBJ2-7	NA	TGTGCCAGCAGTGGTAGCGGGAGGTACGAGCAGTACTTC	CASSGSGRYEQYF
NA	TRBV27	TRBJ1-1	NA	TGTGCCAGCAGTTTAGGTGGAGCTGAAGCTTTCTTT	CASSLGGAEAFF
NA	TRBV28	TRBJ1-5	NA	TGTGCCAGCAGCCCAGGGGCGGCGAACAATCAGCCCCAGCATTTT	CASSPGAANNQPQHF
TRBD1	TRBV10-1	TRBJ1-2	NA	TGCGCCAGCAGTGATTTAGGGACAGGCCCCTTGTATGGCTACACCTTC	CASSDLGTGPLYGYTF
TRBD1	TRBV27	TRBJ2-7	once	TGTGCCAGCAGTACGCCAGGGGGCGCAGAGAACTACGAGCAGTACTTC	CASSTPGGAENYEQYF
NA	TRBV29-1	TRBJ1-2	once	TGCAGCGTTATCTGGCCCGAGCGGGACTATGGCTACACCTTC	CSVIWPERDYGYTF
NA	TRBV27	TRBJ2-7	NA	TGTGCCAGCAGTTTAACTAGCTCCTACGAGCAGTACTTC	CASSLTSSYEQYF
NA	TRBV27	TRBJ2-2	NA	TGTGCCAGCAGTTTTATTAGCTACCGGGGGGCCACCGGGGAGCTGTTTTTT	CASSFISYRGATGELFF
TRBD1	TRBV2	TRBJ2-7	NA	TGTGCCAGCAGTGAGGGGGACAGAAGCTCCTACGAGCAGTACTTC	CASSEGDRSSYEQYF
TRBD1	TRBV7-9	TRBJ2-1	NA	TGTGCCAGCAGCGACCGGGACAGGATACAGCATGAGCAGTTCTTC	CASSDRDRIQHEQFF